This T cell receptor beta chain came from a study of T cell responses to AZD1222 COVID-19 vaccine. Overall study results and limits: The number of AZD1222 recipients seropositive at baseline was only six.

A note on this clone: Its antigen is undetermined.

Sequencing used immunoSEQ multiplex PCR; TCRdb keeps in-frame clones, though not all of them. The sample yields 160,000 or so clones, about 92% seen once. V lost 0 bases, J lost 2 bases, and 5 bases lay in between. Germline CDR1 and CDR2: GTSNPN and SVGIG (reference sequence). CDR3 size: 12 residues. The TCR originated in an adult who received the AZD1222 COVID-19 vaccine. The V gene is TRBV30, the J gene TRBJ2-7; D ambiguous. Sequenced here: peripheral blood, sampled 28 days after the second AZD1222 dose. The CDR3 nucleotides read TGTGCCTGGAGTGTAACGGCCTACGAGCAGTACTTC. Its translation: CAWSVTAYEQYF.